The clone carrying this T cell receptor (beta chain) was picked up a small number of times. The data were obtained in a study of blood T cell repertoires in COVID-19. Germline lookup yields CDR1 SGHRS and CDR2 YFSETQ. This CDR3 is built from 14 residues. V was clipped by 7 bases and J by 0 bases, with 12 bases between them. The table came from immunoSEQ multiplex PCR; TCRdb's copy has only in-frame clones and leaves some out. The data show about 260,000 clones, roughly 86% seen once. This sequence was found in a woman aged 50 to 65 who had recovered from COVID-19. The chain uses TRBV5-1 and TRBJ2-3; D gene uncertain. Material for sequencing was PBMCs or T cells enriched from blood (not recorded which). The CDR3 DNA is TGCGCCAGCCGAGAGACACCAAGCACAGATACGCAGTATTTT. Protein product: CASRETPSTDTQYF.